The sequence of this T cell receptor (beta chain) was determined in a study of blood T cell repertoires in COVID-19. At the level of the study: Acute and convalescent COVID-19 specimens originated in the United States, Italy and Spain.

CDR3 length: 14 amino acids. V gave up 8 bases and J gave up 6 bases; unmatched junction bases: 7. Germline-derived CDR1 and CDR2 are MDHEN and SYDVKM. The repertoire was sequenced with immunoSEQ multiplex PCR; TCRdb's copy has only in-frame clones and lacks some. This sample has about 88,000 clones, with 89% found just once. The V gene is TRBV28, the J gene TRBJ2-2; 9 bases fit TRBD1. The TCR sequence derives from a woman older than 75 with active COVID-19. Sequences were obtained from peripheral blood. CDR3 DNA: TGTGCCAGCCGGACAGGGGCGTGGGCCGGGGAGCTGTTTTTT. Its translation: CASRTGAWAGELFF.